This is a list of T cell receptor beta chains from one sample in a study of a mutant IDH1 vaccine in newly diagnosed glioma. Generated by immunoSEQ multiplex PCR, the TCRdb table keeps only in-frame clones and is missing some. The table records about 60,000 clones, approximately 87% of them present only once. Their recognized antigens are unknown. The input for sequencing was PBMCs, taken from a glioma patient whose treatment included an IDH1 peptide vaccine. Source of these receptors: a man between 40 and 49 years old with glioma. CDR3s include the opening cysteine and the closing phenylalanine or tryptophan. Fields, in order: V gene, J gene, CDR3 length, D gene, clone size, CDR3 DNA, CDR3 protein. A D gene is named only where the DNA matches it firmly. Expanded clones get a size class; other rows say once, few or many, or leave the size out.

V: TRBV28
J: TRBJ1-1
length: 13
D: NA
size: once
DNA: TGTGCCAGCAGCCCAACCCTGAACACTGAAGCTTTCTTT
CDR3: CASSPTLNTEAFF

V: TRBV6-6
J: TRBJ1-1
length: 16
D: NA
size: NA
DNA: TGTGCCAGCAGTCCGGGACGGCAGCGGGGCTACACTGAAGCTTTCTTT
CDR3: CASSPGRQRGYTEAFF

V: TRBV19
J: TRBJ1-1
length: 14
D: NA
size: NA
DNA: TGTGCCAGTACCCCCCCTGGCAGCCTCACTGAAGCTTTCTTT
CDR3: CASTPPGSLTEAFF

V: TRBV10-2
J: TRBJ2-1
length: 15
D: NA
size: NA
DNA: TGCGCCAGCAGTGGTGTGGTCTGGTACTACAATGAGCAGTTCTTC
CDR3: CASSGVVWYYNEQFF

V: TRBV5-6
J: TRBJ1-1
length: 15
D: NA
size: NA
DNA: TGTGCCAGCAGCCCCAGGATCCCGGTGAACACTGAAGCTTTCTTT
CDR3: CASSPRIPVNTEAFF

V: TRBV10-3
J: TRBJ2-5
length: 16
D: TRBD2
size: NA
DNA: TGTGCCATCAGCCGGACTAGCGGGAGTGGGCAAGAGACCCAGTACTTC
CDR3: CAISRTSGSGQETQYF

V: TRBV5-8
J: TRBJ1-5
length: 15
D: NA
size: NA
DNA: TGTGCCAGCAGCTTTACTGGTAATAGCAATCAGCCCCAGCATTTT
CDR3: CASSFTGNSNQPQHF

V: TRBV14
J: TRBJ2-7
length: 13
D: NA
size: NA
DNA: TGTGCCAGCAGCCAAGTGAGGCTCGGGGAGCAGTACTTC
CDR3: CASSQVRLGEQYF

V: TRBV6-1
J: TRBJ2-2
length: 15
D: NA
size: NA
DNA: TGTGCCAGCAGTGCCGGGGGCCAGAACACCGGGGAGCTGTTTTTT
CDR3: CASSAGGQNTGELFF

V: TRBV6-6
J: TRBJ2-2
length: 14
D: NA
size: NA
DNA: TGTGCCAGCACCCTAGACAGAAACACCGGGGAGCTGTTTTTT
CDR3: CASTLDRNTGELFF

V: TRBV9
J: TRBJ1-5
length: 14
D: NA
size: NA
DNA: TGTGCCAGCAGCGACAGGGCGGGAGTTCAGCCCCAGCATTTT
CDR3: CASSDRAGVQPQHF

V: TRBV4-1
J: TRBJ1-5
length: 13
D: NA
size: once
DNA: TGCGCCAGCAGCCAAGATCCCAATCAGCCCCAGCATTTT
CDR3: CASSQDPNQPQHF

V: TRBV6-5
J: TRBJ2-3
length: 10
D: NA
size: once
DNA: TGTGCCAGCTGGTACAGGCGGACTCTTTTT
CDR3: CASWYRRTLF

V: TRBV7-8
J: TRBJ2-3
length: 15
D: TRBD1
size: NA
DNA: TGTGCCAGCAGCCAGACAGGGGGGGCCACAGATACGCAGTATTTT
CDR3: CASSQTGGATDTQYF

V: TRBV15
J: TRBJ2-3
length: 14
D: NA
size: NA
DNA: TGTGCCACCAGCAGAGAATTAGCCGGGGATACGCAGTATTTT
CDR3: CATSRELAGDTQYF

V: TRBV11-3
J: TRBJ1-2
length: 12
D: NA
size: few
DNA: TGTGCCAGCAGCCGAGGGAAAGCGGGCTACACCTTC
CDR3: CASSRGKAGYTF

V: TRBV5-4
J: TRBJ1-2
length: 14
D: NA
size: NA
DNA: TGTGCCAGCAGCTTGTTCTGGGGTGAGCATGGCTACACCTTC
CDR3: CASSLFWGEHGYTF

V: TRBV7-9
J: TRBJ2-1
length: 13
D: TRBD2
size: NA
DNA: TGTGCCAGCAGGGGAGGGCGGGAAATTGAGCAGTTCTTC
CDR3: CASRGGREIEQFF

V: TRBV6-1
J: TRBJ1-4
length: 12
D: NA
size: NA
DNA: TGTGCCAGCACACAGGGAACCGAAAAACTGTTTTTT
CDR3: CASTQGTEKLFF

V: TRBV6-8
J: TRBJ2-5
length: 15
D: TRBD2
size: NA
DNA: TGTGCCAGCAGCCCGACTAGCGGGAGCCAAGAGACCCAGTACTTC
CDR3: CASSPTSGSQETQYF